The 12 T cell receptor beta chains below come from one sample, sequenced in a study of blood T cell repertoires in COVID-19. Assay: immunoSEQ multiplex PCR; the TCRdb copy retains only in-frame clones and omits some. Among under 150,000 clones listed, approximately 87% were seen once. Specimen: PBMCs or T cells enriched from blood (not recorded which). These receptors originate from a man aged 45 to 65 in a cohort exposed to, infected with or recovered from COVID-19 (not recorded which).

The chain has TRBV9 and TRBJ2-1, with TRBD1 identical over 10 bases. V shed 2 bases, J shed 8 bases, and the junction held 10 bases outside the gene matches. CDR1 and CDR2 (germline): SGDLS, YYNGEE. The CDR3 runs 16 residues. The CDR3 here is CASSVPGQGLTDEQFF. DNA for the CDR3: TGTGCCAGCAGCGTCCCGGGACAGGGGTTAACCGATGAGCAGTTCTTC. The full variable domain, with the rest looked up from reference TRBV9 and TRBJ2-1, is DSGVTQTPKHLITATGQRVTLRCSPRSGDLSVYWYQQSLDQGLQFLIQYYNGEERAKGNILERFSAQQFPDLHSELNLSSLELGDSALYFCASSVPGQGLTDEQFFGPGTRLTVL.

For the CDR3, the DNA is TGTGCCAGCAGTGCCCTAGCGCTGCGGTACACAGATACGCAGTATTTT. It is translated as CASSALALRYTDTQYF. The rearrangement links TRBV6-1 to TRBJ2-3; the D gene is possibly TRBD2 (6 bases). Per the germline V gene, CDR1 is MNHNS and CDR2 is SASEGT. This CDR3 contains 16 residues. Between the trimmed V and J ends, which lost 4 bases and 2 bases, there was a span of 16 bases.

The chain combines TRBV10-3 with TRBJ1-4; D not resolved. Germline V CDR1 and CDR2: ENHRY, SYGVKD. V was trimmed by 2 bases and J by 0 bases, leaving 7 bases between them. The CDR3 extends over 15 amino acids. The CDR3 is CAISETVATNEKLFF. The CDR3 coding sequence is TGTGCCATCAGTGAGACGGTAGCAACTAATGAAAAACTGTTTTTT.

The rearrangement uses TRBV29-1 and TRBJ2-2; 9 nucleotides match TRBD2. Germline V gene lookup returns CDR1 SQVTM and CDR2 ANQGSEA. After removal of 5 bases from V and 7 bases from J, the junction contained 2 bases not matched to a gene. The CDR3 sequence is 12 residues long. CDR3 residues: CSVLAGHGELFF. CDR3 coding DNA: TGCAGCGTTCTAGCGGGACACGGGGAGCTGTTTTTT.

The genes are TRBV5-6 and TRBJ2-6, with D perhaps matching TRBD1 (6 bases). The length of the CDR3 is 15 residues. Germline loops: CDR1 SGHDT, CDR2 YYEEEE. Trimming took 2 bases from V and 2 from J, leaving 8 bases between them. The CDR3 spells CASSFAGAGANVLTF. The CDR3 DNA sequence: TGTGCCAGCAGCTTTGCAGGGGCTGGGGCCAACGTCCTGACTTTC.

This clone was observed once. The chain has TRBV27 and TRBJ1-2, with TRBD1 matching 7 bases. CDR3 length equals 14 residues. After removal of 6 bases from V and 6 bases from J, the junction contained 10 bases not matched to a gene. Germline V CDR1 and CDR2: MNHEY, SMNVEV (reference sequence). The CDR3 coding sequence is TGTGCCAGCAGCATCCGGGACAGCGACGATGGCTACACCTTC. Protein sequence: CASSIRDSDDGYTF.

The chain employs TRBV6-5 and TRBJ2-1; 8 nucleotides line up with TRBD2. Germline CDR1 reads MNHEY; CDR2 reads SVGAGI. The CDR3 extends over 14 amino acids. Trimming took 6 bases from V and 11 from J; bases not matched to a gene: 12. The CDR3: CASSGGGAQGKQFF. CDR3 in DNA: TGTGCCAGCAGCGGGGGGGGAGCACAGGGAAAGCAGTTCTTC.

This clone was seen only once. The chain combines TRBV24-1 with TRBJ2-2, with TRBD2 identical over 11 bases. CDR1 KGHDR and CDR2 SFDVKD come from the germline V gene. CDR3 length: 17 residues. The V gene end was trimmed by 2 bases and the J gene end by 3 bases; junction bases not matched to a gene: 4. The CDR3 loop reads CATSDSLAGGHTGELFF. The CDR3 nucleotides are TGTGCCACCAGTGATTCGCTAGCGGGGGGCCACACCGGGGAGCTGTTTTTT.

The chain has TRBV21-1 and TRBJ1-1. TRBV21-1 is a recognized pseudogene. The CDR3 extends over 15 amino acids. The CDR3 DNA sequence: TGTGCCAGCAGCCCCCAGGGGAGGGTGAACACTGAAGCTTTCTTT. Its translation is CASSPQGRVNTEAFF.

The chain recombines TRBV15 with TRBJ2-5, with D possibly TRBD2 on 7 matching bases. V lost 0 bases and J lost 5, with 16 bases in between. Per germline, CDR1 LNHNV and CDR2 YYDKDF (reference sequence). The CDR3 sequence is 16 residues long. In DNA, the CDR3 is TGTGCCACCAGCAGAGATCTAGGGGGGGAGGATGAGACCCAGTACTTC. It codes for CATSRDLGGEDETQYF.

The chain employs TRBV2 and TRBJ2-2; no reliable D call. The V end was cut by 3 bases, the J end by 0 bases, with 8 bases between. Germline assignment: CDR1 SNHLY and CDR2 FYNNEI. The CDR3 totals 15 residues. CDR3 nucleotides: TGTGCCAGCAGTGATTTGTCAGCGAACACCGGGGAGCTGTTTTTT. Its translation is CASSDLSANTGELFF.

This clone was recorded only once. The V and J genes are TRBV20-1 and TRBJ1-1; TRBD1 might be the D (5 bases). This CDR3 region has 9 residues. Germline CDR1 DFQATT, CDR2 SNEGSKA (reference sequence). V shed 6 bases and J shed 11 bases, with 10 bases lying between them. CDR3 protein: CSARGSAFF. Written as DNA, the CDR3 is TGCAGTGCAAGGGGCTCGGCTTTCTTT.